These 27 T cell receptor beta chains came from one sample sequenced in a study of control samples from healthy donors and cancer patients. Profiling relied on immunoSEQ multiplex PCR, and the TCRdb table lists in-frame clones only, not all of them. Here the sample spans 130,000 to 150,000 clones, approximately 90% being singletons. Material for sequencing was blood. All receptors derive from a young woman in good health.

This chain uses TRBV19 with TRBJ2-1; D remains unclear. V shed 3 bases and J shed 4 bases, with 13 bases lying between them. The CDR3 loop spans 15 amino acids. Per the germline V gene, CDR1 is LNHDA and CDR2 is SQIVND (reference sequence). The CDR3 is CASSISHNTYNEQFF. The CDR3 DNA reads TGTGCCAGTAGTATCTCTCATAACACGTACAATGAGCAGTTCTTC.

V is TRBV28 and J is TRBJ2-3, with 8 nucleotides matching TRBD1. There are 15 residues in the CDR3. Germline V lookup: CDR1 MDHEN, CDR2 SYDVKM. V dropped 5 bases and J dropped 2; count of bases not matched to a gene: 6. CDR3 nucleotides: TGTGCCAGCAGTAGACAGGGGACCTACACAGATACGCAGTATTTT. Its translation is CASSRQGTYTDTQYF.

This rearrangement joins TRBV9 to TRBJ2-7; 8 bases align to TRBD2. This CDR3 is built from 15 residues. Germline trimming cut 4 bases from V and 2 bases from J; bases unmatched to any gene: 8. Germline V lookup: CDR1 SGDLS, CDR2 YYNGEE. The DNA of the CDR3 is TGTGCCAGCAGCCCTCGGGGGGGCCAAGCCTACGAGCAGTACTTC. The encoded protein is CASSPRGGQAYEQYF. Supplemented by reference TRBV9 and TRBJ2-7, the full variable domain reads DSGVTQTPKHLITATGQRVTLRCSPRSGDLSVYWYQQSLDQGLQFLIQYYNGEERAKGNILERFSAQQFPDLHSELNLSSLELGDSALYFCASSPRGGQAYEQYFGPGTRLTVT.

The rearrangement joins TRBV4-1 to TRBJ1-1; the D gene is possibly TRBD1 (5 bases). Germline CDR1 is MGHRA and CDR2 is YSYEKL. This CDR3 region has 15 residues. The ends were cut back, 1 base at V and 1 base at J, with 10 bases in the middle. CDR3 protein: CASSQVLTANTEAFF. Written as DNA, the CDR3 is TGCGCCAGCAGCCAAGTTTTGACAGCGAACACTGAAGCTTTCTTT.

The chain combines TRBV28 with TRBJ1-5; the match to TRBD1 covers 8 bases. After removal of 6 bases from V and 1 base from J, the junction contained 8 bases not matched to a gene. The CDR3 contains 16 residues. Germline lookup yields CDR1 MDHEN and CDR2 SYDVKM. The CDR3 nucleotides read TGTGCCAGCAGGCCGGCCACAGGGGGGAGCAATCAGCCCCAGCATTTT. Translating it yields CASRPATGGSNQPQHF. The full variable domain, in which reference TRBV28 and TRBJ1-5 provide the parts outside the CDR3, is DVKVTQSSRYLVKRTGEKVFLECVQDMDHENMFWYRQDPGLGLRLIYFSYDVKMKEKGDIPEGYSVSREKKERFSLILESASTNQTSMYLCASRPATGGSNQPQHFGDGTRLSIL.

Here the CDR3 DNA reads TGTGCAAGTCGCTTCCCTCAGGGGTCTTCTGGAAACACCATATATTTT. Amino acids: CASRFPQGSSGNTIYF. The chain couples TRBV12-2 to TRBJ1-3; the listed D gene, TRBD1, was not tested against the DNA. TRBV12-2 is a documented pseudogene. The CDR3 runs to 16 residues.

This clone was observed once. Other DNA sequences from this sample encode an identical CDR3 as well. The CDR3 loop reads CATSDPGYEQYF. CDR3 sequence (DNA): TGTGCCACCAGTGATCCGGGATACGAGCAGTACTTC. The chain has TRBV24-1 and TRBJ2-7; weak D call: TRBD2 (5 bases). The CDR3 has 12 amino acids. Germline V CDR1 and CDR2: KGHDR, SFDVKD. The ends were cut back, 3 bases at V and 4 bases at J, with 6 bases in the middle.

CDR3 protein: CASSLYLKGGYTF. The CDR3 DNA is TGTGCCAGCAGTTTATATTTAAAGGGTGGCTACACCTTC. The chain recombines TRBV27 with TRBJ1-2; no definite D call. V dropped 1 base and J dropped 7 bases, with 10 bases sitting between them. The germline gives CDR1 MNHEY, CDR2 SMNVEV (reference sequence). The CDR3 has 13 amino acids.

The chain uses TRBV7-2 and TRBJ1-5; D unresolved. The V gene lost 4 bases and the J gene lost 10 bases, with 14 bases spanning the gap. The CDR3 totals 13 residues. The germline gives CDR1 SGHTA, CDR2 FQGNSA. The CDR3 nucleotides are TGTGCCAGCAGCTCGGACCGGGTAGGACCCCAGCATTTT. Its protein is CASSSDRVGPQHF.

V usage is TRBV9 and J usage is TRBJ1-4; TRBD1 is a possible D gene (6 bases). Germline values: CDR1 SGDLS, CDR2 YYNGEE. The CDR3 has 15 residues. V was shortened by 0 bases and J by 3 bases, with 9 bases between the two germline ends. The CDR3 loop reads CASSVEAGANEKLFF. CDR3 coding DNA: TGTGCCAGCAGCGTAGAGGCAGGGGCTAATGAAAAACTGTTTTTT.

This clone was seen only a few times. V usage is TRBV18 and J usage is TRBJ2-7; D is perhaps TRBD2 (6 bases). Germline CDR1 reads KGHSH; CDR2 reads LQKENI. CDR3 length: 17 amino acids. V gave up 3 bases and J gave up 2 bases, with 20 bases separating them. CDR3 nucleotide sequence: TGTGCCAGCTCACCGGGACCGCGGGGTCGGAGGGCCTACGAGCAGTACTTC. This sequence encodes CASSPGPRGRRAYEQYF.

This clone showed up many times. The rearrangement uses TRBV6-5 and TRBJ1-1; D is undetermined. Trimming left V 2 bases short and J 3 bases short, with 7 bases between. Germline V gives CDR1 MNHEY, CDR2 SVGAGI. This CDR3 comprises 13 residues. This CDR3 is CASSYGDDTEAFF. The CDR3 DNA reads as TGTGCCAGCAGTTACGGGGATGACACTGAAGCTTTCTTT.

The V and J genes are TRBV30 and TRBJ2-3; maybe TRBD2 (5 bases). V was clipped by 3 bases and J by 4 bases, with 8 bases between them. Germline assignment: CDR1 GTSNPN and CDR2 SVGIG (reference sequence). The CDR3 has 12 residues. The CDR3: CAWRRVADTQYF. The CDR3 nucleotides are TGTGCCTGGAGGAGGGTTGCAGATACGCAGTATTTT.

The chain uses TRBV5-1 and TRBJ1-2; D is unresolved. In germline, CDR1 is SGHRS, CDR2 YFSETQ. V lost 3 bases, J lost 9 bases, and 27 bases lay in between. The CDR3 contains 17 residues. The CDR3 sequence is CASSSVGGPLNSERYTF. The DNA for the CDR3 is TGCGCCAGCAGCTCCGTGGGCGGGCCTCTGAACTCGGAGCGCTACACCTTC.

The chain links TRBV9 to TRBJ2-3; D call uncertain. CDR1 and CDR2 (germline): SGDLS, YYNGEE. The length of the CDR3 is 14 residues. With 0 bases removed from V and 6 bases from J, the gap between germline ends came to 11 bases. The CDR3 bases are TGTGCCAGCAGCGTAGGCGGCACTACGGATACGCAGTATTTT. Translated: CASSVGGTTDTQYF.

A few counts support this clone. In nucleotides, the CDR3 is TGTGCCAGCAGCGTAGGAAACAGTGGCTACACCTTC. It specifies CASSVGNSGYTF. The chain is built from TRBV9 and TRBJ1-2; D remains unclear. This CDR3 has 12 amino acids. Trimming cost V 0 bases and J 7 bases, with 7 bases left between them. Germline CDR1 is SGDLS and CDR2 is YYNGEE.

This clone came up once. This rearrangement joins TRBV11-2 to TRBJ1-5; no clear D. Trimming shortened V by 1 base and J by 6 bases, and 7 bases separated the two germline ends. Germline CDR1 SGHAT, CDR2 FQNNGV. The CDR3 totals 13 residues. CDR3 protein: CASSLGAGQPQHF. CDR3 nucleotide sequence: TGTGCCAGCAGCTTAGGGGCGGGTCAGCCCCAGCATTTT.

This clone turned up a few times. V and J are TRBV2 and TRBJ1-4; 7 bases are a match to TRBD1. The CDR3 length is 16 residues. Germline loops: CDR1 SNHLY, CDR2 FYNNEI. V lost 6 bases to trimming and J lost 0 bases; unmatched junction nucleotides: 7. The CDR3 is CASSQAGTATNEKLFF. The DNA for the CDR3 is TGTGCCAGCAGCCAGGCCGGGACAGCAACTAATGAAAAACTGTTTTTT.

The chain joins TRBV4-1 to TRBJ2-1; 13 nucleotides agree with TRBD2. After removal of 11 bases from V and 0 bases from J, the junction contained 10 bases not matched to a gene. The CDR3 is made up of 17 amino acids. Germline CDR1 reads MGHRA; CDR2 reads YSYEKL. In nucleotides, the CDR3 is TGCGCCGGAGGGGGACTAGCGGGAAACAGCTCCTACAATGAGCAGTTCTTC. This gives the protein CAGGGLAGNSSYNEQFF.

The sample holds a few counts of this clone. The V call is TRBV4-2, the J call TRBJ1-2, with unresolved D. The CDR3 sequence is 13 residues long. Germline assignment: CDR1 LGHNA and CDR2 YNFKEQ. V was shortened by 4 bases and J by 8 bases, with 14 bases between the two germline ends. The CDR3 region is CASSLDPVRGYTF. In nucleotides, the CDR3 is TGTGCCAGCAGCCTGGATCCCGTGCGCGGCTACACCTTC.

This chain joins TRBV5-1 and TRBJ1-6; a weak D match, TRBD1 (5 bases). The V end was cut by 4 bases, the J end by 0 bases, with 11 bases between. Per germline, CDR1 SGHRS and CDR2 YFSETQ. This CDR3 has 16 residues. CDR3 DNA: TGCGCCAGCAGCCCCCGGGACGTCTCCTATAATTCACCCCTCCACTTT. It encodes CASSPRDVSYNSPLHF.

This clone was found once. The CDR3 bases are TGTGCCAGCAGTTCGACGGGATTTGAAAAACTGTTTTTT. Translation gives CASSSTGFEKLFF. The genes are TRBV28 and TRBJ1-4; D ambiguous. Trimming removed 4 bases from V and 7 bases from J, with 10 bases in between. CDR3 size: 13 residues. The germline V gene has CDR1 MDHEN and CDR2 SYDVKM.

The chain joins TRBV7-2 to TRBJ2-1; 8 nucleotides agree with TRBD2. The CDR3 spans 14 residues. With 5 bases clipped from V and 15 bases from J, the junction kept 15 bases outside the gene matches. Germline CDR1 reads SGHTA; CDR2 reads FQGNSA. The CDR3 loop is CASSPRTSPRGGFF. DNA of the CDR3: TGTGCCAGCAGCCCGCGGACTAGCCCGCGCGGCGGGTTCTTC.

Ten or more counts support this clone. The V and J genes are TRBV25-1 and TRBJ2-7, with a possible D match to TRBD1 (5 bases). V was pared by 3 bases and J by 2 bases, with 11 bases between. Germline CDR1 reads MGHDK; CDR2 reads SYGVNS. The CDR3 is 14 amino acids. The CDR3 protein is CASSDRVRPYEQYF. The CDR3 DNA is TGTGCCAGCAGTGACAGGGTAAGACCCTACGAGCAGTACTTC.

The gene calls are TRBV29-1 and TRBJ2-5; 7 positions match TRBD2. Germline CDR1 reads SQVTM; CDR2 reads ANQGSEA. The CDR3 runs to 16 residues. CDR3 sequence reads: CIASASGAPMEETQYF. In DNA, the CDR3 is TGCATCGCGTCAGCTAGCGGAGCCCCTATGGAGGAGACCCAGTACTTC.

V is TRBV12-3 or TRBV12-4 and J is TRBJ2-1; no definite D call. CDR3 length: 12 amino acids. The V gene lost 2 bases and the J gene lost 7 bases, with 6 bases spanning the gap. The CDR3 nucleotides read TGTGCCAGCAGTTTAAATCGGAATGAGCAGTTCTTC. Encoded protein: CASSLNRNEQFF.

This chain joins TRBV5-4 and TRBJ1-5; D gene unclear. CDR1 is SGHNT and CDR2 is YYREEE in the germline V gene (reference sequence). Deletions cut 4 bases from V and 0 bases from J, with 8 bases between. The CDR3 has 14 residues. In DNA form, the CDR3 reads TGTGCCAGCAGCAAAGACGCTAGCAATCAGCCCCAGCATTTT. Protein: CASSKDASNQPQHF. Full variable domain (rest looked up from reference TRBV5-4 and TRBJ1-5): ETGVTQSPTHLIKTRGQQVTLRCSSQSGHNTVSWYQQALGQGPQFIFQYYREEENGRGNFPPRFSGLQFPNYSSELNVNALELDDSALYLCASSKDASNQPQHFGDGTRLSIL.